Sequencing of this TCR beta chain was carried out in a study of blood T cell repertoires in COVID-19. The overall study: Acute-phase and convalescent COVID-19 samples originated in the United States, Italy and Spain.

The CDR3 contains 14 residues. CDR1 and CDR2 from the germline V gene are SGHRS and YFSETQ. V lost 4 bases and J lost 2, with 12 bases in between. In its sample, this clone was seen once. In the source study's methods: Reference gene primer amplification yielded estimated nucleated cell counts. Profiling relied on immunoSEQ multiplex PCR, and the TCRdb table lists in-frame clones only, not all of them. The D gene and trimming were derived from the DNA, and the V and J assignments and clone size from that table. The table lists roughly 45,000 clones, more than 70% of them singletons, with 5% to 7% in the top ten.

Specimen: peripheral blood. This TCR came from a woman in her sixties with acute or convalescent COVID-19. This chain joins TRBV5-1 and TRBJ2-5; D might be TRBD2 (5 bases). The CDR3 here is CASSPRAKQETQYF. CDR3 DNA sequence: TGCGCCAGCAGCCCGAGGGCTAAACAAGAGACCCAGTACTTC. The full variable domain, completed using reference TRBV5-1 and TRBJ2-5, is KAGVTQTPRYLIKTRGQQVTLSCSPISGHRSVSWYQQTPGQGLQFLFEYFSETQRNKGNFPGRFSGRQFSNSRSEMNVSTLELGDSALYLCASSPRAKQETQYFGPGTRLLVL.